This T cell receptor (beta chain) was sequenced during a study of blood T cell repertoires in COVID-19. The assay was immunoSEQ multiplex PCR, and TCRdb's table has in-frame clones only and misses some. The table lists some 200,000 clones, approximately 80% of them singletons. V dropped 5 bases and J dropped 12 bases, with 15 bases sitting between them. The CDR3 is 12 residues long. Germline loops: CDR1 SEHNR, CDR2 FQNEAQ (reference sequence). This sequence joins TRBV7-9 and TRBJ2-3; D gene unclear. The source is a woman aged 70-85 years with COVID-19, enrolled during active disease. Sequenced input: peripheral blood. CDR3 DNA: TGTGCCAGCAGCGATGAGAGAGCCGGTCAGTATTTT. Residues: CASSDERAGQYF.